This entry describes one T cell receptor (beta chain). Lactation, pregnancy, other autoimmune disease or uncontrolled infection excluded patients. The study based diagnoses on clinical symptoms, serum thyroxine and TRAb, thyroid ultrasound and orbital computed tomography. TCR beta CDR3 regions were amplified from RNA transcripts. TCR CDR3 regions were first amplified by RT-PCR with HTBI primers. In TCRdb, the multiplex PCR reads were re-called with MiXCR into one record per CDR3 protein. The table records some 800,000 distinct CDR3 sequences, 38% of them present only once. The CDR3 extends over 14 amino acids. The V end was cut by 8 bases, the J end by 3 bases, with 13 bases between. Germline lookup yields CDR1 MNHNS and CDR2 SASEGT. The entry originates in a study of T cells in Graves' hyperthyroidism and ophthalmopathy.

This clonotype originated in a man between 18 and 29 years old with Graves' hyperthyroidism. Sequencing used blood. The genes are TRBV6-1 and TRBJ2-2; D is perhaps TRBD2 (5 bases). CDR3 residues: CASRDGPDTGELFF. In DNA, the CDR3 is TGTGCCAGCCGGGATGGCCCGGACACCGGGGAGCTGTTTTTT.